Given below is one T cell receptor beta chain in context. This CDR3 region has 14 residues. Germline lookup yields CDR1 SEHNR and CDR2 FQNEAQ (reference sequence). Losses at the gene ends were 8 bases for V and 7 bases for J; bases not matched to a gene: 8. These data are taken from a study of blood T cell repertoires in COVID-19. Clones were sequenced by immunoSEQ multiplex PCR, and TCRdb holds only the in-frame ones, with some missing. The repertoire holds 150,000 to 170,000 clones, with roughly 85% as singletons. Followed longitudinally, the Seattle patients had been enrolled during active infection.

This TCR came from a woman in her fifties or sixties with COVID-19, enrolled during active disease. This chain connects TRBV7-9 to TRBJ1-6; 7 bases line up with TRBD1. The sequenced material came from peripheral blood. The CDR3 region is CASQYRDSNSPLHF. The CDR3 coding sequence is TGTGCCAGCCAATACAGGGACAGCAATTCACCCCTCCACTTT.